The sequence of this T cell receptor beta chain was determined in a study of shared clonotypes between healthy human individuals. As to this clone: Its antigen is unknown.

Regarding the study as a whole: Across a handful of donors, naive CD4 shared around 5.1%, naive CD8 over 3%, memory CD4 more than 2%, memory CD8 around 0.42%. Clonotype sharing among donors was thought likely to change with sequencing depth. Sorted-subset samples were not fully sequenced, rarefaction indicated.

Within Nashville, Tennessee resided all donors, each a Caucasian adult. The CDR3 contains 16 residues. Germline assignment: CDR1 WSHSY and CDR2 SAAADI. Losses at the gene ends were 7 bases for V and 3 bases for J; bases not matched to a gene: 14. The protocol was immunoSEQ multiplex PCR, while the TCRdb copy is restricted to in-frame clones and leaves out a portion. The data hold about 700,000 clones, with 74% observed a single time. The rearrangement uses TRBV10-2 and TRBJ2-7; TRBD2 matches 8 bases. Sample: memory CD4+ T cells sorted from blood. As to subset: CD45RA-negative fraction. The sequence derives from a woman in her 30s in good health. The CDR3 loop is CASKKKAGGPVYEQYF. CDR3 DNA sequence: TGCGCCAGCAAAAAGAAGGCGGGGGGCCCTGTCTACGAGCAGTACTTC.